The rows below give T cell receptor beta chains drawn from one sample of a study of T cells after yellow fever vaccination. TCRdb reprocessed the 5' RACE reads via MiXCR and lists one record per CDR3 protein. Found here are about 150,000 distinct CDR3 sequences, 6.6% of them singletons; the top ten hold under 0.8%. The material sequenced was CD4+ T cells sorted from PBMCs, taken 10 days after the yellow fever booster vaccination. Receptors originate from a man aged 25 to 45 who received the YFV17D yellow fever vaccine. Both conserved end residues are part of each CDR3. Fields, in order: D gene, clone size, V gene, J gene, CDR3 DNA, CDR3 protein. D genes are given only for firm matches. Where a row states a size, it is once, few, many or the class of an expanded clone; other rows omit it.

TRBD1	many	TRBV6-2/TRBV6-3	TRBJ1-5	TGTGCCAGCAGTACAGGGGGAACGCCCCAGCATTTT	CASSTGGTPQHF
.	many	TRBV7-6	TRBJ2-5	TGTGCCAGCAGCATAGGGATAGTAGAAGGGACCCAGTACTTC	CASSIGIVEGTQYF
TRBD1	.	TRBV20-1	TRBJ2-6	TGCAGTGCTACGGACAGGGATGGGGCCAACGTCCTGACTTTC	CSATDRDGANVLTF
.	many	TRBV20-1	TRBJ2-5	TGCAGTGCTTCCCGGACGGTCCAAGAGACCCAGTACTTC	CSASRTVQETQYF
.	many	TRBV20-1	TRBJ2-2	TGCAGTGCTAAGGGACATCTTAACACCGGGGAGCTGTTTTTT	CSAKGHLNTGELFF
TRBD2	few	TRBV3-1	TRBJ2-2	TGTGCCAGCAGCCAATTGACTAGCGGAGAGCGAACCGGGGAGCTGTTTTTT	CASSQLTSGERTGELFF
.	many	TRBV12-3/TRBV12-4	TRBJ1-2	TGTGCCAGCAGTTTAAATGGCAGACCGACCTATGGCTACACCTTC	CASSLNGRPTYGYTF
.	many	TRBV7-9	TRBJ1-6	TGTGCCAGCAGTCGGGACCCCCTGGATTCACCCCTCCACTTT	CASSRDPLDSPLHF
TRBD1	many	TRBV10-3	TRBJ2-2	TGTGCCATTGGACAGGGGGCACGGGATGGGCTGTTTTTT	CAIGQGARDGLFF
.	many	TRBV7-2	TRBJ2-3	TGTGCCAGCAGCTTAGTATTAAACACAGATACGCAGTATTTT	CASSLVLNTDTQYF
.	many	TRBV12-3/TRBV12-4	TRBJ2-4	TGTGCCAGCAGTTTGGGGGCCAAAAACATTCAGTACTTC	CASSLGAKNIQYF
TRBD1	.	TRBV3-1	TRBJ1-1	TGTGCCAGCAGCGACAGGGACGGGGCAGGAGCTTTCTTT	CASSDRDGAGAFF
.	.	TRBV7-9	TRBJ2-5	TGTGCCAGCAGCTTGTCGACGACACCACAAGAGACCCAGTACTTC	CASSLSTTPQETQYF
TRBD1	few	TRBV12-3/TRBV12-4	TRBJ1-1	TGTGCCAGCAGTTTAAGGCAGGGGGGGAACACTGAAGCTTTCTTT	CASSLRQGGNTEAFF
.	many	TRBV10-1	TRBJ2-7	TGCGCCAGCAGTACTGGGGGCTACGAGCAGTACTTC	CASSTGGYEQYF
.	.	TRBV5-6	TRBJ2-3	TGTGCCAGCAGCTTGGGTATTAGCACAGATACGCAGTATTTT	CASSLGISTDTQYF
TRBD1	.	TRBV9	TRBJ2-7	TGTGCCAGCAGCCCTAGACAGGGGAGCGCCTACGAGCAGTACTTC	CASSPRQGSAYEQYF
.	few	TRBV5-1	TRBJ2-3	TGCGCCAGCAGCTACCTGAGGGGTACAGATACGCAGTATTTT	CASSYLRGTDTQYF
TRBD2	many	TRBV11-2	TRBJ2-1	TGTGCCAGCAGTTCAGGTAGCGGGAGCTCCTACAATGAGCAGTTCTTC	CASSSGSGSSYNEQFF
.	many	TRBV24-1	TRBJ2-1	TGTGCCACCAGTGATTTGCAGGGGAGCTCCTACAATGAGCAGTTCTTC	CATSDLQGSSYNEQFF
.	.	TRBV6-2/TRBV6-3	TRBJ1-1	TGTGCCAGCAGTTACTCGGGTGGATCTGCTGAAGCTTTCTTT	CASSYSGGSAEAFF
.	few	TRBV20-1	TRBJ2-7	TGCAGTGCTTCCAGACAGGGAGGTGGCGAGCAGTACTTC	CSASRQGGGEQYF
TRBD2	.	TRBV27	TRBJ2-1	TGTGCCAGCAGTCCGGGACTAGCGGGAGTCTCTGAGCAGTTCTTC	CASSPGLAGVSEQFF
.	.	TRBV7-7	TRBJ2-3	TGTGCTAGCAGCTTTGGGCCTCGGGATACGCAGTATTTT	CASSFGPRDTQYF
TRBD1	many	TRBV12-3/TRBV12-4	TRBJ1-2	TGTGCCAGCAGTTTACACCCGACAGGGGGCTCGGATGGCTACACCTTC	CASSLHPTGGSDGYTF
.	many	TRBV29-1	TRBJ1-1	TGCAGCGTTGAACAGATACTGAACACTGAAGCTTTCTTT	CSVEQILNTEAFF
.	many	TRBV12-3/TRBV12-4	TRBJ2-2	TGTGCCAGCAGTCAGCCCCCGGCAGATTTAACCGGGGAGCTGTTTTTT	CASSQPPADLTGELFF
TRBD2	few	TRBV24-1	TRBJ2-7	TGTGCCACCAGTGACCCCCGACTAGCGGAGCACGAGCAGTACTTC	CATSDPRLAEHEQYF
.	many	TRBV20-1	TRBJ1-6	TGCAGTGCGACAATAGACAGGAATGGTTCACCCCTCCACTTT	CSATIDRNGSPLHF
TRBD1	.	TRBV7-2	TRBJ1-6	TGTGCCAGCAGCCAAGGGACAGGGAGGGCACCCCTCCACTTT	CASSQGTGRAPLHF
TRBD2	few	TRBV27	TRBJ2-7	TGTGCCAGCAGTTATCTAGCGGGCCTAGGCGAGCAGTACTTC	CASSYLAGLGEQYF
TRBD2	.	TRBV7-2	TRBJ2-1	TGTGCCAGCAGCGTAGCGGGAGGGGTTGCTGAGCAGTTCTTC	CASSVAGGVAEQFF
.	many	TRBV10-3	TRBJ2-1	TGTGCCATCAGTGAGTACCGCGGCAGAGCGGGTCGCAATGAGCAGTTCTTC	CAISEYRGRAGRNEQFF
.	many	TRBV5-1	TRBJ1-1	TGCGCCAGCAGCACAGGCGGGGGGGCCACTGAAGCTTTCTTT	CASSTGGGATEAFF
TRBD1	many	TRBV6-5	TRBJ1-5	TGTGCCAGCAGTTATGCCTCACAGGGGGCTAGCAATCAGCCCCAGCATTTT	CASSYASQGASNQPQHF
.	.	TRBV29-1	TRBJ2-3	TGCAGCGTTGAAGAGGGTTGGGGGTTCATAAGGTATTTT	CSVEEGWGFIRYF
.	many	TRBV7-2	TRBJ2-1	TGTGCCAGCAGCCGGAGGGTCGCGGACTCCTACAATGAGCAGTTCTTC	CASSRRVADSYNEQFF
TRBD2	many	TRBV5-1	TRBJ2-5	TGCGCCAGCAGCAAAGCATCACTCTCCGGGACTAGCGGGAGCAGAGTGGGGGAGACCCAGTACTTC	CASSKASLSGTSGSRVGETQYF
.	many	TRBV5-6	TRBJ1-1	TGTGCCAGCAGTTGGGGGTGGGCCTCGAACACTGAAGCTTTCTTT	CASSWGWASNTEAFF
.	many	TRBV18	TRBJ2-5	TGTGCCAGCTCAGGCGGGGTGGAAGAGACCCAGTACTTC	CASSGGVEETQYF
.	many	TRBV18	TRBJ1-1	TGTGCCAGCTCACCATTAGGCAGGCCTCACACTGAAGCTTTCTTT	CASSPLGRPHTEAFF
.	many	TRBV19	TRBJ2-7	TGTGCCAGTTCAGGACAGCGCAGCTCCTACGAGCAGTACTTC	CASSGQRSSYEQYF
.	many	TRBV6-5	TRBJ1-2	TGTGCCAGCAGTTACGAGGGGTTTAGCTACACCTTC	CASSYEGFSYTF
.	many	TRBV5-6	TRBJ1-1	TGTGCCAGCAGCTTGGCGGGTGTCACTGAAGCTTTCTTT	CASSLAGVTEAFF
TRBD1	many	TRBV4-3	TRBJ1-2	TGCGCCAGCAGCCACGCTACCGGGACAGAACCGTATGGCTACACCTTC	CASSHATGTEPYGYTF
TRBD1	many	TRBV20-1	TRBJ1-1	TGCAGTGCTAGAGAAGGGACAGTGAACACTGAAGCTTTCTTT	CSAREGTVNTEAFF
TRBD1	many	TRBV15	TRBJ1-5	TGTGCCACCAGCGGGAGGGGGCTCGTTCAGCCCCAGCATTTT	CATSGRGLVQPQHF
.	many	TRBV20-1	TRBJ2-1	TGCAGTGCTAGATTACCGGGATTAAGGAGCGGCGAGCAGTTCTTC	CSARLPGLRSGEQFF
.	few	TRBV19	TRBJ1-1	TGTGCCAGTGAGCGACGGAACACTGAAGCTTTCTTT	CASERRNTEAFF
.	many	TRBV4-1	TRBJ2-1	TGCGCCAGCAGCCTCCGTGGGGGGAGTCATGAGCAGTTCTTC	CASSLRGGSHEQFF
.	.	TRBV9	TRBJ2-3	TGTGCCAGCAGCGTAGATGATACGCAGTATTTT	CASSVDDTQYF
.	few	TRBV14	TRBJ2-7	TGTGCCAGCAGCCACACGGCCGAGCAGTACTTC	CASSHTAEQYF
.	many	TRBV28	TRBJ2-7	TGTGCCAGCATTCCTCGGAGCCTGCGACACGAGCAGTACTTC	CASIPRSLRHEQYF
TRBD1	many	TRBV18	TRBJ1-6	TGTGCCAGCTCACCCGGGACAGGGGACTCACCCCTCCACTTT	CASSPGTGDSPLHF
.	.	TRBV12-3/TRBV12-4	TRBJ2-7	TGTGCCAGCAGTCCCCTCCCCGGGAACGAGCAGTACTTC	CASSPLPGNEQYF
.	few	TRBV5-4	TRBJ2-6	TGTGCCAGCAGCCCCGAGGCTGGGGCCAACGTCCTGACTTTC	CASSPEAGANVLTF
.	many	TRBV7-2	TRBJ2-3	TGTGCCAGCCCCCAAGTCGGCGGAAGCACAGATACGCAGTATTTT	CASPQVGGSTDTQYF